The rows below give T cell receptor beta chains drawn from one sample of a study of OX40 agonist ivuxolimab in advanced cancers. Here immunoSEQ multiplex PCR was the method, and the copy in TCRdb shows in-frame clones only, minus some. The sample has some 57,000 clones, about nine tenths seen once. Here the sequenced sample was CD4+ or CD8+ T cells sorted from blood, taken in a trial of the OX40 agonist ivuxolimab. The source is an adult with an advanced solid tumor such as melanoma, head and neck, liver or kidney cancer. Each CDR3 is given with its conserved first and last residue. Fields, in order: J gene, D gene, clone size, V gene, CDR3 length, CDR3 protein, CDR3 DNA. The D gene is left open where the match is weak. Some rows mark clone size as missing; the rest say once, few, many or name a class of expanded clone.

>TRBJ2-3|NA|NA|TRBV2|15
CASSERGEGTDTQYF
TGTGCCAGCAGTGAACGGGGAGAGGGCACAGATACGCAGTATTTT
>TRBJ2-4|NA|few|TRBV25-1|11
CASSEFGIQYF
TGTGCCAGCAGTGAATTCGGCATTCAGTACTTC
>TRBJ2-7|TRBD2|NA|TRBV28|15
CASSFLAGGSYEQYF
TGTGCCAGCAGTTTCTTGGCGGGGGGATCCTACGAGCAGTACTTC
>TRBJ2-6|NA|NA|TRBV20-1|11
CSAIWANVLTF
TGCAGTGCGATCTGGGCCAACGTCCTGACTTTC
>TRBJ2-1|NA|NA|TRBV7-9|15
CASSLVLGSYNEQFF
TGTGCCAGCAGCTTAGTGTTGGGCTCCTACAATGAGCAGTTCTTC
>TRBJ1-1|NA|NA|TRBV9|14
CASSVGGQNTEAFF
TGTGCCAGCAGCGTAGGGGGACAGAACACTGAAGCTTTCTTT
>TRBJ1-2|NA|NA|TRBV28|14
CASSFGGGIDGYTF
TGTGCCAGCAGTTTCGGGGGGGGCATAGATGGCTACACCTTC
>TRBJ1-5|NA|few|TRBV2|13
CASTGHSNQPQHF
TGTGCCAGCACCGGACATTCCAATCAGCCCCAGCATTTT
>TRBJ2-7|NA|NA|TRBV28|14
CASTETGQMYEQYF
TGTGCCAGCACAGAAACGGGACAAATGTACGAGCAGTACTTC
>TRBJ2-1|TRBD2|NA|TRBV9|15
CASSVRGRAGNEQFF
TGTGCCAGCAGCGTCCGCGGGAGGGCCGGCAATGAGCAGTTCTTC
>TRBJ2-2|NA|NA|TRBV6-5|12
CASSYGPGELFF
TGTGCCAGCAGTTACGGTCCCGGGGAGCTGTTTTTT
>TRBJ1-1|NA|NA|TRBV6-5|13
CASTLHRNTEAFF
TGTGCCAGCACCCTACACAGGAACACTGAAGCTTTCTTT
>TRBJ1-2|NA|few|TRBV28|14
CASSLRGAPYGYTF
TGTGCCAGCAGTTTGAGGGGGGCCCCATATGGCTACACCTTC
>TRBJ1-2|TRBD1|NA|TRBV7-3|15
CASSLSDRGDYGYTF
TGTGCCAGCAGCTTATCGGACAGGGGGGACTATGGCTACACCTTC
>TRBJ1-5|NA|once|TRBV6-6|15
CASSYDTVINQPQHF
TGTGCCAGCAGTTACGACACAGTAATCAATCAGCCCCAGCATTTT
>TRBJ1-5|NA|NA|TRBV9|13
CASSPGRNQPQHF
TGTGCCAGCAGCCCCGGCCGCAATCAGCCCCAGCATTTT
>TRBJ1-1|NA|NA|TRBV12-5|17
CASGSTLGRVGDTEAFF
TGTGCTAGTGGTTCAACCCTAGGCCGGGTCGGGGACACTGAAGCTTTCTTT
>TRBJ2-3|NA|NA|TRBV9|12
CASTGPTDTQYF
TGTGCCAGCACTGGGCCTACAGATACGCAGTATTTT
>TRBJ2-7|NA|NA|TRBV27|15
CASNPLGAGSYEQYF
TGTGCCAGCAATCCGTTGGGCGCGGGCTCCTACGAGCAGTACTTC
>TRBJ1-5|NA|NA|TRBV30|14
CAWSVPWGRQPQHF
TGTGCCTGGAGTGTACCGTGGGGACGCCAGCCCCAGCATTTT
>TRBJ1-5|NA|NA|TRBV6-6|16
CASWTPKNNYNQPQHF
TGTGCCAGCTGGACCCCAAAAAACAACTATAATCAGCCCCAGCATTTT
>TRBJ1-1|TRBD1|NA|TRBV6-5|16
CASSYGQGWLNTEAFF
TGTGCCAGCAGTTACGGACAGGGTTGGTTGAACACTGAAGCTTTCTTT
>TRBJ2-2|NA|NA|TRBV7-6|15
CASSSLPENTGELFF
TGTGCCAGCAGCTCACTTCCGGAGAACACCGGGGAGCTGTTTTTT
>TRBJ2-3|TRBD2|once|TRBV7-2|17
CASSLLLALGGTDTQYF
TGTGCCAGCAGCTTATTACTAGCGCTAGGAGGGACAGATACGCAGTATTTT
>TRBJ1-5|NA|NA|TRBV27|11
CASGARGPQHF
TGTGCCAGCGGGGCGAGAGGGCCCCAGCATTTT
>TRBJ2-3|NA|NA|TRBV4-3|15
CASSQMGTRADTQYF
TGCGCCAGCAGCCAAATGGGGACCAGGGCGGATACGCAGTATTTT
>TRBJ2-1|TRBD2|NA|TRBV27|15
CASSLSSGTRSEQFF
TGTGCCAGCAGTCTCTCTAGCGGGACCCGCAGTGAGCAGTTCTTC
>TRBJ2-6|TRBD1|NA|TRBV6-6|16
CASSRQGAEGANVLTF
TGTGCCAGCAGTAGACAGGGGGCGGAGGGGGCCAACGTCCTGACTTTC
>TRBJ1-1|NA|NA|TRBV5-1|14
CASGRTETNTEAFF
TGCGCCAGCGGTCGGACAGAGACGAACACTGAAGCTTTCTTT
>TRBJ2-1|NA|NA|TRBV27|11
CASSQYNEQFF
TGTGCCAGCAGTCAGTACAATGAGCAGTTCTTC
>TRBJ2-7|NA|once|TRBV29-1|12
CSVETGTYEQYF
TGCAGCGTTGAGACAGGTACCTACGAGCAGTACTTC
>TRBJ2-1|TRBD2|NA|TRBV6-5|14
CASSYSVAGNEQFF
TGTGCCAGCAGTTACTCGGTAGCGGGCAATGAGCAGTTCTTC
>TRBJ2-2|NA|NA|TRBV7-3|17
CASSLNSFLENTGELFF
TGTGCCAGCAGCTTAAATAGTTTCCTAGAGAACACCGGGGAGCTGTTTTTT
>TRBJ1-5|TRBD1|NA|TRBV28|14
CATNYRRGRQPQHF
TGTGCCACCAATTACCGGAGGGGGCGTCAGCCCCAGCATTTT
>TRBJ1-1|NA|NA|TRBV7-9|14
CASSLTGPTGEAFF
TGTGCCAGCAGCCTCACGGGGCCAACGGGGGAAGCTTTCTTT
>TRBJ1-5|TRBD1|NA|TRBV4-3|16
CASSQARGRGSQPQHF
TGCGCCAGCAGCCAAGCCAGGGGCAGGGGGAGTCAGCCCCAGCATTTT
>TRBJ2-7|NA|NA|TRBV4-3|15
CASSQVWGQLYEQYF
TGCGCCAGCAGCCAAGTATGGGGACAACTCTACGAGCAGTACTTC
>TRBJ2-7|NA|NA|TRBV6-6|13
CASSYSTGYEQYF
TGTGCCAGCAGTTATTCGACCGGCTACGAGCAGTACTTC
>TRBJ1-1|TRBD1|NA|TRBV6-5|14
CASRPDRGDTEAFF
TGTGCCAGCAGACCGGACAGGGGGGACACTGAAGCTTTCTTT
>TRBJ1-2|NA|NA|TRBV2|15
CASSDDKGTNYGYTF
TGTGCCAGCAGTGATGATAAGGGCACGAACTATGGCTACACCTTC
>TRBJ2-6|TRBD2|NA|TRBV10-2|17
CASMGLAGGYGANVLTF
TGCGCCAGTATGGGACTAGCGGGAGGGTATGGGGCCAACGTCCTGACTTTC
>TRBJ2-7|NA|NA|TRBV28|16
CASSLVSSRPAYEQYF
TGTGCCAGCAGTTTAGTTTCTAGCAGGCCGGCCTACGAGCAGTACTTC
>TRBJ2-7|TRBD2|NA|TRBV19|15
CASSILAGDFYEQYF
TGTGCCAGTAGTATCCTAGCGGGGGACTTCTACGAGCAGTACTTC
>TRBJ2-1|NA|NA|TRBV6-6|15
CASSLTRGFYNEQFF
TGTGCCAGCAGCCTGACTAGGGGGTTTTACAATGAGCAGTTCTTC
>TRBJ1-2|NA|NA|TRBV4-1|12
CASSHGGNGYTF
TGCGCCAGCAGCCATGGGGGAAACGGCTACACCTTC
>TRBJ1-1|NA|NA|TRBV25-1|14
CASSAEVFNTEAFF
TGTGCCAGCAGTGCGGAAGTCTTCAACACTGAAGCTTTCTTT
>TRBJ2-7|NA|NA|TRBV28|13
CASSPTGSYEQYF
TGTGCCAGCAGTCCGACCGGTTCCTACGAGCAGTACTTC
>TRBJ2-3|TRBD2|NA|TRBV6-5|15
CASSPRLAGTDTQYF
TGTGCCAGCAGTCCAAGACTAGCGGGCACGGATACGCAGTATTTT
>TRBJ1-1|NA|NA|TRBV5-4|12
CASSLVDSEAFF
TGTGCCAGCAGCTTGGTAGACTCTGAAGCTTTCTTT
>TRBJ1-5|NA|NA|TRBV11-1|15
CASSFGPEGDQPQHF
TGTGCCAGCAGCTTTGGTCCCGAGGGGGATCAGCCCCAGCATTTT